Listed below are T cell receptor beta chains from one sample, sequenced in a study of blood T cells in healthy people across ages. TCRdb analysed the 5' RACE reads with MiXCR anew, one entry per CDR3 protein. Altogether some 920,000 distinct CDR3 sequences are present, just over 50% being singletons, with the ten largest covering around 21%. The sample comprised blood. These receptors were taken from a woman aged 55-69 years in good health. The CDR3 runs from the conserved cysteine through the conserved F or W. D genes are given only for firm matches. Clone size is stated in some rows and not others, as once, few, many or a class when expanded.

v_call	clone_size	j_call	d_call	cdr3_nt	cdr3_aa
TRBV10-3	NA	TRBJ1-6	NA	TGTGCCATCAGTGTCTTAAAGGGAACGGGTGTTGATTCACCCCTCCACTTT	CAISVLKGTGVDSPLHF
TRBV29-1	few	TRBJ2-3	TRBD1	TGCAGCGTGTCCGGGACAGGGATAGATACGCAGTATTTT	CSVSGTGIDTQYF
TRBV20-1	NA	TRBJ2-5	TRBD2	TGCAGTGCCGCCGCACTAGCGGGAGGACGTGAGACCCAGTACTTC	CSAAALAGGRETQYF
TRBV30	NA	TRBJ1-2	NA	TGTGCCTGGGGGACACCTTGGGAGAGCGGCTACACCTTC	CAWGTPWESGYTF
TRBV5-6	NA	TRBJ2-7	NA	TGTGCCAGCAGCTTAGGGGGACGCGACCCCTACGAGCAGTACTTC	CASSLGGRDPYEQYF
TRBV7-9	NA	TRBJ2-1	NA	TGTGCCAGCAGCTACTATGATTACAATGAGCAGTTCTTC	CASSYYDYNEQFF
TRBV7-8	NA	TRBJ2-1	NA	TGTGCCAGCAGCTTGCCAAGGGCAAGTGAGCAGTTCTTC	CASSLPRASEQFF
TRBV6-2/TRBV6-3	many	TRBJ1-2	NA	TGTGCCAGCAGACGCACAGAAACTAACTATGGCTACACCTTC	CASRRTETNYGYTF
TRBV9	NA	TRBJ2-1	TRBD2	TGTGCCAGCAGCGACAACCAGGGACTAGCGGGGAATGAGCAGTTCTTC	CASSDNQGLAGNEQFF
TRBV7-9	once	TRBJ1-6	NA	TGTGCCAGCAGCCCTGGACGGGGAACGAATTCACCCCTCCACTTT	CASSPGRGTNSPLHF
TRBV20-1	NA	TRBJ2-3	TRBD2	TGCAGTGCTAGAAGCCGAAACGGGAGGAGCACAGATACGCAGTATTTT	CSARSRNGRSTDTQYF
TRBV20-1	once	TRBJ1-2	TRBD1	TGCAGTGCTAGAGATCAGGGGGCGTATGGCTACACCTTC	CSARDQGAYGYTF
TRBV18	NA	TRBJ2-5	NA	TGTGCCAGCTCACCAATCGATAGGGGGGGCTCTCAAGAGACCCAGTACTTC	CASSPIDRGGSQETQYF
TRBV9	NA	TRBJ2-7	TRBD2	TGTGCCAGCAGCGTAGAGGGACTAGCGAACGAGCAGTACTTC	CASSVEGLANEQYF
TRBV4-3	NA	TRBJ2-7	NA	TGCGCCAGCAGCCGGGGATTAGCGGACTCGTACGAGCAGTACTTC	CASSRGLADSYEQYF
TRBV9	few	TRBJ2-1	NA	TGTGCCAGCAGCGGAGCGCTGGTGAAGGGGAACTACAATGAGCAGTTCTTC	CASSGALVKGNYNEQFF
TRBV6-4	few	TRBJ2-7	NA	TGTGCCAGCAGTGCCAGAACGGGGTACACCTACGAGCAGTACTTC	CASSARTGYTYEQYF
TRBV5-1	few	TRBJ2-5	NA	TGCGCCAGCAGCTTTAGAAGTAACAACCAAGAGACCCAGTACTTC	CASSFRSNNQETQYF
TRBV7-9	NA	TRBJ1-5	TRBD1	TGTGCCAGCAGCAGCTACGGGGACAGGTTTCGAAATCAGCCCCAGCATTTT	CASSSYGDRFRNQPQHF
TRBV20-1	once	TRBJ2-1	NA	TGCAGTGCTGGAAGACTAGTCTACAATGAGCAGTTCTTC	CSAGRLVYNEQFF
TRBV27	few	TRBJ1-2	TRBD1	TGTGCCACCAGGGGAGGGGGCGTGGGCTACACCTTC	CATRGGGVGYTF
TRBV7-9	NA	TRBJ2-1	TRBD1	TGTGCCAGCAGCTTAGCCCGAAACCGGGACAGCAGATACAATGAGCAGTTCTTC	CASSLARNRDSRYNEQFF
TRBV4-1	NA	TRBJ1-1	NA	TGCGCCAGCAGCCAAAATCGGGGGTTTACTGAAGCTTTCTTT	CASSQNRGFTEAFF
TRBV15	NA	TRBJ2-3	TRBD2	TGTGCCACCAGCAGGGGGGGGAAGGCGAGCGGGAGTGGAGAAGATACGCAGTATTTT	CATSRGGKASGSGEDTQYF
TRBV6-5	NA	TRBJ2-3	TRBD1	TGTGCCAGCAGAGAGGGGGCGGGAGATACGCAGTATTTT	CASREGAGDTQYF
TRBV20-1	NA	TRBJ2-1	TRBD2	TGCAGTGCTAGAGAGGGACTAGTCTCCAATGAGCAGTTCTTC	CSAREGLVSNEQFF
TRBV3-1	NA	TRBJ2-7	TRBD2	TGTGCCAGCAGCCAAGGTCCTGGCGGGAGGTACGAGCAGTACTTC	CASSQGPGGRYEQYF
TRBV5-1	few	TRBJ2-7	NA	TGCGCCAGCATTGGCACAGACTCCTACGAGCAGTACTTC	CASIGTDSYEQYF
TRBV27	NA	TRBJ2-1	NA	TGTGCCAGCAGCCTATACTACCTATCCTACAATGAGCAGTTCTTC	CASSLYYLSYNEQFF
TRBV20-1	NA	TRBJ2-3	TRBD2	TGCAGTGCTAGAGAACTAGCGGGATCTCCAGATACGCAGTATTTT	CSARELAGSPDTQYF
TRBV20-1	NA	TRBJ1-2	NA	TGCAGTGCTAGAGATAGAGGCAGACACTATGGCTACACCTTC	CSARDRGRHYGYTF
TRBV20-1	NA	TRBJ2-3	TRBD1	TGCAGTGCCCGACGGACAGGAACAGATGCGCAGTATTTT	CSARRTGTDAQYF
TRBV5-1	NA	TRBJ2-1	TRBD2	TGCGCCAGCAGCTTGTTTGACGGGAGGAGCTCCTACAATGAGCAGTTCTTC	CASSLFDGRSSYNEQFF
TRBV4-1	NA	TRBJ2-7	TRBD2	TGCGCCAGCAGCCATTATAGCGGGAGGAGCTCCTACGAGCAGTACTTC	CASSHYSGRSSYEQYF
TRBV20-1	NA	TRBJ2-3	TRBD2	TGCAGTGCATTAGCGGGAGGTAACACAGATACGCAGTATTTT	CSALAGGNTDTQYF
TRBV3-1	NA	TRBJ2-7	NA	TGTGCCAGCAGCCAAGCCAGGCCCTCCGTTTACGAGCAGTACTTC	CASSQARPSVYEQYF
TRBV10-2	NA	TRBJ2-7	TRBD1	TGCGCCAGCAGTGAGTCGACAGGGAGTTCCTACGAGCAGTACTTC	CASSESTGSSYEQYF
TRBV14	few	TRBJ2-5	TRBD2	TGTGCCAGCAGCCTTAGCGGGAGGGCCTTCCAAGAGACCCAGTACTTC	CASSLSGRAFQETQYF
TRBV20-1	NA	TRBJ2-3	NA	TGCAGTGCTAGGATAGGTCTAGATACGCAGTATTTT	CSARIGLDTQYF
TRBV7-9	NA	TRBJ2-6	NA	TGTGCCAGCAGCCCAGTCGGGACTTTC	CASSPVGTF
TRBV20-1	NA	TRBJ2-7	NA	TGCAGTGCCCCCCAGGGCTTCTCCTACGAGCAGTACTTC	CSAPQGFSYEQYF
TRBV6-6	few	TRBJ2-7	NA	TGTGCCAGCAGTTACCCTCCTGCAGGAGTTTCCTACGAGCAGTACTTC	CASSYPPAGVSYEQYF
TRBV9	few	TRBJ2-7	TRBD2	TGTGCCAGCAGCGTAGAACCCCTAGCGGGAGGAGGCGAGCAGTACTTC	CASSVEPLAGGGEQYF
TRBV4-2	NA	TRBJ2-1	TRBD2	TGTGCCAGCAGCCAAGGGACTAGCGGGAGATCGGTAGGCTACGAGCAGTTCTTC	CASSQGTSGRSVGYEQFF
TRBV7-9	NA	TRBJ2-7	NA	TGTGCCAGCAGCTTATGGTCAGACGAGCAGTACTTC	CASSLWSDEQYF
TRBV7-2	NA	TRBJ2-1	TRBD2	TGTGCCAGCAGCTTAGTTATGATAGGACTAGCGGGTGGTGAGCAGTTCTTC	CASSLVMIGLAGGEQFF
TRBV28	NA	TRBJ2-5	TRBD1	TGTGCCAGCAGTCCCCTGACAGGGATGTTTGAGACCCAGTACTTC	CASSPLTGMFETQYF
TRBV6-2/TRBV6-3	NA	TRBJ2-5	TRBD2	TGTGCCAGCAGCCTAACTAGCGCACAAGAGACCCAGTACTTC	CASSLTSAQETQYF
TRBV9	few	TRBJ2-1	NA	TGTGCCAGCAGCGTAGGGCTAGCCTTCTACAATGAGCAGTTCTTC	CASSVGLAFYNEQFF
TRBV5-1	NA	TRBJ2-2	NA	TGCGCCAGCAGGTCCGCTCAGGGCGGGGAGCTGTTTTTT	CASRSAQGGELFF